Below are 2 T cell receptor beta chains sequenced from a single sample in a study of Ad26.COV2.S vaccination and SARS-CoV-2 variants. Assay used: immunoSEQ multiplex PCR; TCRdb lists only in-frame clones, some missing. The profile covers approximately 410,000 clones, with roughly 90% appearing a single time and around 3.6% taken by the ten largest. This sample's treatment: 19 received Ad26.COV2.S at low or high dose, single or two shots; roughly five received placebo; per-sample allocation not given. Samples came from day 63 after the first vaccine or placebo injection. This material consisted of peripheral blood, taken in a trial of Ad26.COV2.S vaccine versus placebo. All receptors derive from a person between 18 and 65 years old who received the Ad26.COV2.S COVID-19 vaccine or a placebo.

The rearrangement joins TRBV5-8 to TRBJ2-1; D may be TRBD1 (6 bases). The CDR3 is 15 residues long. The germline V gene has CDR1 SGHTS and CDR2 YDEGEE. The germline V and J ends were trimmed by 4 bases and 5 bases, with 16 bases remaining between them. Here the CDR3 DNA reads TGTGCCAGCAGCCTAACAGGGCTCTGGGACAATGAGCAGTTCTTC. Amino acids: CASSLTGLWDNEQFF.

This clone was found once. V gene TRBV6-1 combines with J gene TRBJ1-4, with D perhaps matching TRBD1 (5 bases). V lost 2 bases and J 8 bases, leaving 15 bases between the germline ends. Germline values: CDR1 MNHNS, CDR2 SASEGT. The CDR3 runs to 15 residues. The CDR3, as DNA: TGTGCCAGCAGTGAAACGATAGGGGCGGCCGAAAAACTGTTTTTT. Amino acid sequence: CASSETIGAAEKLFF.